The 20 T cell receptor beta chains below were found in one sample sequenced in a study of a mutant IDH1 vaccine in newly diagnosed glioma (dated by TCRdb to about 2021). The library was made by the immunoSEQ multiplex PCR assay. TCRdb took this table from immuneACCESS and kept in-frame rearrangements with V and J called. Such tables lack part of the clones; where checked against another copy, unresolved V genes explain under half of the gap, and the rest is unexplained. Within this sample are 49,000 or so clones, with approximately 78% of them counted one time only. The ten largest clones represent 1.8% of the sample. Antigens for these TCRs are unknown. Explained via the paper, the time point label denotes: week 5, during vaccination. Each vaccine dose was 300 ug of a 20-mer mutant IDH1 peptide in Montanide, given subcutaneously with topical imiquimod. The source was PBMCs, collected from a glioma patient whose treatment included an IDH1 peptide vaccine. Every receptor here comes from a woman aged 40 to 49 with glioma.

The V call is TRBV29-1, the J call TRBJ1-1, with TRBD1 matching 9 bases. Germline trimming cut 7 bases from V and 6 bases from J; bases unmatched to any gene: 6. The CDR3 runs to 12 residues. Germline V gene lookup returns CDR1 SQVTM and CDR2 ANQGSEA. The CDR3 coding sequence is TGCAGCGCTTTACAGGGGGCGGCTGAAGCTTTCTTT. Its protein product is CSALQGAAEAFF.

CDR3 sequence reads: CASRFGQGNSPLHF. DNA for the CDR3: TGTGCCAGCAGGTTCGGACAGGGGAATTCACCCCTCCACTTT. The gene calls are TRBV5-4 and TRBJ1-6, with 9 nucleotides matching TRBD1. The germline gives CDR1 SGHNT, CDR2 YYREEE (reference sequence). The trim removed 5 bases at V and 7 bases at J, leaving 4 bases unmatched. This CDR3 contains 14 residues. Variable domain in full (rest from reference TRBV5-4 and TRBJ1-6): ETGVTQSPTHLIKTRGQQVTLRCSSQSGHNTVSWYQQALGQGPQFIFQYYREEENGRGNFPPRFSGLQFPNYSSELNVNALELDDSALYLCASRFGQGNSPLHFGNGTRLTVT.

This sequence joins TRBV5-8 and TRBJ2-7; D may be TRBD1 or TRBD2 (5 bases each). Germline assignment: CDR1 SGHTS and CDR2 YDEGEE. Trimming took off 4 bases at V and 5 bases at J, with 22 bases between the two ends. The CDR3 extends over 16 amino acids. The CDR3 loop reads CASSDPGTFQAHEQYF. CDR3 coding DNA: TGTGCCAGCAGCGACCCCGGGACCTTTCAAGCCCACGAGCAGTACTTC.

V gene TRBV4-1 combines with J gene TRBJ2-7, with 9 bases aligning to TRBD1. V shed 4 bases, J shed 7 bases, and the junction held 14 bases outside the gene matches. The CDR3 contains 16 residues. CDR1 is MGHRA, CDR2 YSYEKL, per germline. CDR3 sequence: CASSLIISGQGMEQYF. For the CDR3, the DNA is TGCGCCAGCAGCCTTATAATTTCGGGACAGGGAATGGAGCAGTACTTC.

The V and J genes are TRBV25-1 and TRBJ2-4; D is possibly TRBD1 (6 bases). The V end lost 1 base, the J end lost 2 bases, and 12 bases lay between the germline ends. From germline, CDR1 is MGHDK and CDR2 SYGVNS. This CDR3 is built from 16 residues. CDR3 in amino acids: CASSESAGASKNIQYF. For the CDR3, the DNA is TGTGCCAGCAGTGAATCTGCAGGGGCTTCCAAAAACATTCAGTACTTC. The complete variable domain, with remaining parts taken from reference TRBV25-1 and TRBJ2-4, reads EADIYQTPRYLVIGTGKKITLECSQTMGHDKMYWYQQDPGMELHLIHYSYGVNSTEKGDLSSESTVSRIRTEHFPLTLESARPSHTSQYLCASSESAGASKNIQYFGAGTRLSVL.

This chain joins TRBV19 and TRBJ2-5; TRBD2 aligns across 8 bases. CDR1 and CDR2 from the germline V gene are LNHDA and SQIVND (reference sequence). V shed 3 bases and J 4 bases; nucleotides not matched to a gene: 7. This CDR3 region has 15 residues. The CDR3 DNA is TGTGCCAGTAGTATTAGAGCGGGGGTAGGAGAGACCCAGTACTTC. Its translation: CASSIRAGVGETQYF. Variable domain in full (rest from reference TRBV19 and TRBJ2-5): DGGITQSPKYLFRKEGQNVTLSCEQNLNHDAMYWYRQDPGQGLRLIYYSQIVNDFQKGDIAEGYSVSREKKESFPLTVTSAQKNPTAFYLCASSIRAGVGETQYFGPGTRLLVL.

The CDR3 region is CASSSATGGIMNTEAFF. The CDR3 DNA sequence: TGTGCCAGCAGCTCAGCTACCGGGGGAATTATGAACACTGAAGCTTTCTTT. The chain couples TRBV11-3 to TRBJ1-1; possibly TRBD1 for D (5 bases). The V end lost 4 bases, the J end lost 0 bases, and 18 bases lay between the germline ends. Germline V gene sequence: CDR1 SGHNT, CDR2 YENEEA. CDR3 length: 17 amino acids. The full variable domain, its missing parts supplied by reference TRBV11-3 and TRBJ1-1, is EAGVVQSPRYKIIEKKQPVAFWCNPISGHNTLYWYLQNLGQGPELLIRYENEEAVDDSQLPKDRFSAERLKGVDSTLKIQPAELGDSAVYLCASSSATGGIMNTEAFFGQGTRLTVV.

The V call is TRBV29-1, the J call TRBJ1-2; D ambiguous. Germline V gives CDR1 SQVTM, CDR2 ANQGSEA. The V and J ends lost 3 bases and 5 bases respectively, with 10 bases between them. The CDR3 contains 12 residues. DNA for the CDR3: TGCAGCGTTGAGGCAGGTACTTATGGCTACACCTTC. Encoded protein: CSVEAGTYGYTF. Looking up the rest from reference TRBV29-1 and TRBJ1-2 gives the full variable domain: SAVISQKPSRDICQRGTSLTIQCQVDSQVTMMFWYRQQPGQSLTLIATANQGSEATYESGFVIDKFPISRPNLTFSTLTVSNMSPEDSSIYLCSVEAGTYGYTFGSGTRLTVV.

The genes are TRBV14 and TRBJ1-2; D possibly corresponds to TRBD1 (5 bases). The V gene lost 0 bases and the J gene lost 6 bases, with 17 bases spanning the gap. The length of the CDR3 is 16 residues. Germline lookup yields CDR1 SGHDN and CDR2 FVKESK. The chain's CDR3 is CASSQDRGRISHGYTF. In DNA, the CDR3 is TGTGCCAGCAGCCAAGATCGGGGCAGGATCTCCCATGGCTACACCTTC.

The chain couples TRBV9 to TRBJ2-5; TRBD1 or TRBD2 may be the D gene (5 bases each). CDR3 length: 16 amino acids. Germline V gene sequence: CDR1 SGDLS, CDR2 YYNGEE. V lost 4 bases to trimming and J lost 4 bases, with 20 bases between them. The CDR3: CASSSSGTPSRETQYF. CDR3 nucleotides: TGTGCCAGCAGCTCATCCGGGACCCCTTCGCGAGAGACCCAGTACTTC. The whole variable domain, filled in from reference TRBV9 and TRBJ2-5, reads DSGVTQTPKHLITATGQRVTLRCSPRSGDLSVYWYQQSLDQGLQFLIQYYNGEERAKGNILERFSAQQFPDLHSELNLSSLELGDSALYFCASSSSGTPSRETQYFGPGTRLLVL.

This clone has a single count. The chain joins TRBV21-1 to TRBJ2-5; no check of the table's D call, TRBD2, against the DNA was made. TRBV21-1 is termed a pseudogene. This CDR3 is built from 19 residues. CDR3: CASSTPEHLAGPSKETQYF. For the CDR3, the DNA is TGTGCCAGCAGCACCCCAGAACATCTAGCGGGGCCAAGTAAAGAGACCCAGTACTTC.

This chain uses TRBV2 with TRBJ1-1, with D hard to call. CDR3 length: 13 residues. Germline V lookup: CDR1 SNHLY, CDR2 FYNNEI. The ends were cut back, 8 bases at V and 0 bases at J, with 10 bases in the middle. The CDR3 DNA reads TGTGCCAGCCTTAAGGGTCTGAACACTGAAGCTTTCTTT. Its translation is CASLKGLNTEAFF.

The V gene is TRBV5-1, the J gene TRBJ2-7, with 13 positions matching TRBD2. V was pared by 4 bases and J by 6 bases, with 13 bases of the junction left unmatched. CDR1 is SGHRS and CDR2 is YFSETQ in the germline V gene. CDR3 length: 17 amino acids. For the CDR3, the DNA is TGCGCCAGCAGCCCACTAGCGGGGGGGCCGGGGTCGGTCGAGCAGTACTTC. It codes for CASSPLAGGPGSVEQYF.

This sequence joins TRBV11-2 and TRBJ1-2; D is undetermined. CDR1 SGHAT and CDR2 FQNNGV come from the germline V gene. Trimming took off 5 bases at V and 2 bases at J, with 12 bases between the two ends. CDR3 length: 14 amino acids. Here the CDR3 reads CASSLAGSNYGYTF. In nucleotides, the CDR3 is TGTGCCAGCAGCCTGGCCGGGTCAAACTATGGCTACACCTTC.

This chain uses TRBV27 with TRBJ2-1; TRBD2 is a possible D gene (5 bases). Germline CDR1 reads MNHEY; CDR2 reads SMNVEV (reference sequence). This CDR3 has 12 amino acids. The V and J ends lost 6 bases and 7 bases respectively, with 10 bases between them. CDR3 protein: CASSVLGNEQFF. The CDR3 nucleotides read TGTGCCAGCAGCGTACTAGGGAATGAGCAGTTCTTC.

The CDR3 spells CASSSTSYNEQFF. The CDR3 bases are TGTGCCAGCAGTTCAACCAGCTACAATGAGCAGTTCTTC. This chain uses TRBV9 with TRBJ2-1; D gene ambiguous. V shed 5 bases and J shed 3 bases, with 9 bases lying between them. CDR1 and CDR2 from the germline V gene are SGDLS and YYNGEE. This CDR3 spans 13 amino acids.

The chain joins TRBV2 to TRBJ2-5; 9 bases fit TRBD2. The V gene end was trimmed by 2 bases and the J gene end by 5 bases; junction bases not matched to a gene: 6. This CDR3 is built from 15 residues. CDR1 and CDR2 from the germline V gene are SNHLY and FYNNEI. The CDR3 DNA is TGTGCCAGCAGTGAATTAGCGGGGGTGGGGGAGACCCAGTACTTC. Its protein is CASSELAGVGETQYF.

CDR3 DNA sequence: TGTGCCAGCAGTGAGACAGGGAGCGCAACTAATGAAAAACTGTTTTTT. Its translation: CASSETGSATNEKLFF. V and J are TRBV28 and TRBJ1-4; 7 nucleotides align to TRBD1. The germline V gene has CDR1 MDHEN and CDR2 SYDVKM. Trimming cost V 5 bases and J 0 bases; bases outside gene matches: 6. This CDR3 contains 16 residues.

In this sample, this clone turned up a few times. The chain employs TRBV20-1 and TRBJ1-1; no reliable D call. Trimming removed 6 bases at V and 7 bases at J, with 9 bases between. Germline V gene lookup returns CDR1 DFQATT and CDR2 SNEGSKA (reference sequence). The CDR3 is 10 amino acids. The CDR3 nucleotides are TGCAGTGCACCCATGGGTGAAGCTTTCTTT. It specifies CSAPMGEAFF.

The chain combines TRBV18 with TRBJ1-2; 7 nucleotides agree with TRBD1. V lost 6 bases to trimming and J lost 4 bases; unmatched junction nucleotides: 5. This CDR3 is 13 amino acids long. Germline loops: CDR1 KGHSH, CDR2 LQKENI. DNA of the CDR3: TGTGCCAGCTCGTACGGGACAGTCTATGGCTACACCTTC. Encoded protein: CASSYGTVYGYTF.